This passage covers 2 T cell receptor beta chains from one sample sequenced in a study of blood T cell repertoires in COVID-19 (TCRdb year 2020). Library preparation employed the immunoSEQ multiplex PCR assay. The immuneACCESS repertoire file appears here via TCRdb, limited to in-frame rearrangements. These files lack a portion of the clones; in checked studies, under half of the deficit traces to unresolved V genes, and the cause of the others is not known. The sample table records under 250,000 clones; almost 85% of these occur just once. Clones ranked in the top ten supply under 4.5% of the sample. Sequenced material: peripheral blood. The receptors come from a man aged 45-60 years with acute or convalescent COVID-19.

The genes are TRBV6-1 and TRBJ1-5, with no clear D. This CDR3 is 15 amino acids long. Germline V gives CDR1 MNHNS, CDR2 SASEGT. Deletions cut 3 bases from V and 4 bases from J, with 13 bases between. Here the CDR3 reads CASSEVTSLNQPQHF. The CDR3 DNA follows: TGTGCCAGCAGTGAGGTGACAAGCCTTAATCAGCCCCAGCATTTT.

V usage is TRBV27 and J usage is TRBJ2-7; a weak D match, TRBD1 (5 bases). The CDR3 is made up of 15 amino acids. Germline V lookup: CDR1 MNHEY, CDR2 SMNVEV (reference sequence). Trimming stripped 0 bases from V and 7 bases from J, with 16 bases between. The CDR3 is CASSLSIRDRFEQYF. CDR3 coding DNA: TGTGCCAGCAGTTTATCGATCAGGGATAGGTTTGAGCAGTACTTC.